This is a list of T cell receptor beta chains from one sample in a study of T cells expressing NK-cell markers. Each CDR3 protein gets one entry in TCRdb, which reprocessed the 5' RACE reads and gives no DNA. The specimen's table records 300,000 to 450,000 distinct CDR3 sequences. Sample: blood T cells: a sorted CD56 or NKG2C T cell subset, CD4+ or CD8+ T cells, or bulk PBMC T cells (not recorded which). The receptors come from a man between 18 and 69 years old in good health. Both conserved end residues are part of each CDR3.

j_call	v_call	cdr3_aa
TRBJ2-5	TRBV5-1	CASRRQGVETQYF
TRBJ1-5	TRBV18	CASKESGAGQPQHF
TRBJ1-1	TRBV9	CASSVEGNTEAFF
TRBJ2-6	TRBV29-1	CSVWWAGANVLTF
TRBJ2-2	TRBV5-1	CASSLGPTTTGELFF
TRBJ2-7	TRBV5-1	CASVQGPSNYEQYF
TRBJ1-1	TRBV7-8	CASSLAGDLSTEAFF
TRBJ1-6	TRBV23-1	CASSQTEFQGNSPLHF
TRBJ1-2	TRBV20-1	CSAPGDNYGYTF
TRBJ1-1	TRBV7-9	CASLRGQGNTEAFF
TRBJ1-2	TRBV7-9	CASSSGQGQKGYTF
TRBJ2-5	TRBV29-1	CSAEPKQGTETQYF
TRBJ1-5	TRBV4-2	CASSRTNQPQHF
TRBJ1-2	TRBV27	CASSPPGPQSYGYTF
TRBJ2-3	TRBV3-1	CASSQKSGGAGTDTQYF
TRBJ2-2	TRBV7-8	CASSRGTDTGELFF
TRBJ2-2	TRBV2	CASMPLSHANTGELFF
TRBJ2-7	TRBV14	CASSQDRPSGTYEQYF
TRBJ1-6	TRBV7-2	CASSSRGSSLHF
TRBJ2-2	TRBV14	CASSQDYVGANTGELFF
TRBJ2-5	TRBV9	CASSARVSAQETQYF
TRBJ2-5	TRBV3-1	CASSPLLGRSQYF
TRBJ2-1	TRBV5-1	CASSLVRLAGGSSYNEQFF
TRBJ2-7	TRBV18	CASSPMASGGVEQYF
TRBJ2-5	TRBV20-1	CSATGNQETQYF
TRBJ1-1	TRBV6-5	CASSSAGPFFMNTEAFF
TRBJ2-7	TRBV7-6	CASSLQSAGLGEQYF
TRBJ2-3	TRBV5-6	CASSLGRTGADTQYF
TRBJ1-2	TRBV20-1	CSARRLGQGGYTF
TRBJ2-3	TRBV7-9	CATSTEGFTDTQYF
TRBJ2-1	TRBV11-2	CASSRTSGVSYNEQFF
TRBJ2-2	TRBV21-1	CASSAGGRGPGTGELFF
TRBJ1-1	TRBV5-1	CASSFRWENTEAFF
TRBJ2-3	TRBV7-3	CASSLNPGKTDTQYF
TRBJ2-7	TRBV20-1	CSASDPGRGQSYEQYF
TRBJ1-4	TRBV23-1	CASSSFAGANEKLFF
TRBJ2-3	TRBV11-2	CASSPGGQGGYTDTQYF
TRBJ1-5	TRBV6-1	CASSRTAFQPQHF
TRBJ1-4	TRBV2	CASRPSEKEKLFF
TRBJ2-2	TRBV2	CASLLAVTGELFF
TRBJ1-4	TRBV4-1	CASSQLQGPPTNEKLFF
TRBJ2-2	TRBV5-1	CASNLGLAGVTGELFF
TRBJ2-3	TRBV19	CASTKSQGAADTQYF
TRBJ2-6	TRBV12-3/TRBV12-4	CASSQGLAGANVLTF
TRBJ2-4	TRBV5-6	CASSLGGYAKNIQYF
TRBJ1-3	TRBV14	CASSQDDGAGNTIYF
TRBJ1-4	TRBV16	CASSPIYNEKLFF
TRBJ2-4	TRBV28	CASSLWGEAKNIQYF
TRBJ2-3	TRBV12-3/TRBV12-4	CANRCAGTSGGGTDTQYF
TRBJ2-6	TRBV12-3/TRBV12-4	CASALIQSGANVLTF